This T cell receptor (beta chain) emerged from a study of blood T cell repertoires in COVID-19. Turning to the study itself: COVID-19 samples collected from the United States, Italy and Spain covered acute and convalescent phases. Nucleic acid was either cDNA or gDNA, and it came from T cells, B-cell-depleted T cells, or PBMCs.

The CDR3 spans 14 residues. The V gene lost 5 bases and the J gene lost 5 bases, with 15 bases spanning the gap. Germline V gives CDR1 KGHSH, CDR2 LQKENI. Per the study methods: Estimation of nucleated cell counts was performed using reference gene primer amplification. Using immunoSEQ multiplex PCR, the repertoire was profiled, and TCRdb retains in-frame clones only, with some absent. V and J calls and clone size are as listed in that table; D and trimming were resolved from the DNA. The sample holds about 230,000 clones, 75% to 85% seen once. The chain joins TRBV18 to TRBJ2-5; the D is unclear. The origin of this receptor is a woman aged 80 or older with COVID-19, enrolled during active disease. Sequenced input: peripheral blood. CDR3 nucleotide sequence: TGTGCCAGCTCAGGAGATTCCCCACGGGAGACCCAGTACTTC. Translation gives CASSGDSPRETQYF.